These 22 T cell receptor beta chains were sequenced from one sample in a study of shared T cell receptors in the human thymus. Clones were read by immunoSEQ multiplex PCR, and TCRdb kept only the in-frame ones, dropping some. The table includes roughly 560,000 clones, around three quarters detected once. These same records also appear under a second study, on human thymus T cells.

Material for sequencing was thymocytes. All receptors derive from a boy in the first two years of life with a congenital heart defect.

This chain joins TRBV2 and TRBJ2-3; D is uncertain. V was cut by 8 bases and J by 2 bases, with 26 bases left in between. Germline V gives CDR1 SNHLY, CDR2 FYNNEI. The CDR3 covers 18 residues. CDR3 region: CASGSEARNYLFTDTQYF. The CDR3 DNA follows: TGTGCCAGCGGAAGTGAGGCGCGGAACTACCTTTTCACAGATACGCAGTATTTT.

The chain uses TRBV13 and TRBJ2-3; TRBD2 agrees at 10 bases. The CDR3 length is 17 residues. Germline lookup yields CDR1 PRHDT and CDR2 FYEKMQ (reference sequence). V lost 1 base to trimming and J lost 2 bases; unmatched junction nucleotides: 6. The DNA for the CDR3 is TGTGCCAGCAGCTTAGAGGCTAGCGGGAGATACACAGATACGCAGTATTTT. This encodes CASSLEASGRYTDTQYF.

The CDR3 is CASTSWGEWDNEQFF. CDR3 nucleotides: TGTGCCAGCACCTCCTGGGGGGAGTGGGACAATGAGCAGTTCTTC. The rearrangement uses TRBV25-1 and TRBJ2-1; weak D call: TRBD2 (6 bases). V was trimmed by 7 bases and J by 5 bases, leaving 18 bases between them. This CDR3 contains 15 residues. Germline loops: CDR1 MGHDK, CDR2 SYGVNS.

DNA of the CDR3: TGTGCCAGCAGCCCCGGGACAGGATTTTTGTCCTCTGGGGCCAACGTCCTGACTTTC. Translation gives CASSPGTGFLSSGANVLTF. The chain combines TRBV11-2 with TRBJ2-6, with 8 bases lining up with TRBD1. Germline-derived CDR1 and CDR2 are SGHAT and FQNNGV. The CDR3 runs to 19 residues. Trimming removed 5 bases from V and 0 bases from J; junction bases left unmatched: 12.

V gene TRBV5-6 combines with J gene TRBJ2-3; 8 positions match TRBD2. Germline V lookup: CDR1 SGHDT, CDR2 YYEEEE. V lost 4 bases to trimming and J lost 2 bases; unmatched junction nucleotides: 12. The CDR3 has 17 residues. Here the CDR3 DNA reads TGTGCCAGCAGCCGCTGGATGACTAGCGACCTCACAGATACGCAGTATTTT. Its translation is CASSRWMTSDLTDTQYF.

This clone was recorded only once. V is TRBV28 and J is TRBJ2-7; 9 bases are shared with TRBD1. The CDR3 runs to 17 residues. With V trimmed by 5 bases and J by 0 bases, 11 bases remained unmatched. In germline, CDR1 is MDHEN, CDR2 SYDVKM. The CDR3 reads CASSGQPGTGSSYEQYF. The CDR3 DNA sequence: TGTGCCAGCAGTGGCCAGCCTGGGACAGGGAGCTCCTACGAGCAGTACTTC.

The chain carries TRBV9 and TRBJ1-2; D uncertain. The CDR3 extends over 13 amino acids. V shed 0 bases and J shed 5 bases, with 8 bases lying between them. Germline-derived CDR1 and CDR2 are SGDLS and YYNGEE. In nucleotides, the CDR3 is TGTGCCAGCAGCGTAGCAGGAGGGTATGGCTACACCTTC. Its translation: CASSVAGGYGYTF.

The chain couples TRBV11-2 to TRBJ2-7, with D possibly matching TRBD2 (6 bases). Germline CDR1 SGHAT, CDR2 FQNNGV. The CDR3 spans 15 residues. Trimming took 0 bases from V and 7 from J, leaving 16 bases between them. CDR3 sequence reads: CASSLELALRGEQYF. In DNA form, the CDR3 reads TGTGCCAGCAGCTTAGAACTAGCTCTTCGGGGGGAGCAGTACTTC. Based on the CDR3 plus reference TRBV11-2 and TRBJ2-7, the full variable domain is EAGVAQSPRYKIIEKRQSVAFWCNPISGHATLYWYQQILGQGPKLLIQFQNNGVVDDSQLPKDRFSAERLKGVDSTLKIQPAKLEDSAVYLCASSLELALRGEQYFGPGTRLTVT.

The chain has TRBV9 and TRBJ2-6; D may be TRBD1 (5 bases). CDR3 length equals 18 residues. V was pared by 1 base and J by 0 bases, with 14 bases between. Germline V lookup: CDR1 SGDLS, CDR2 YYNGEE. Written as DNA, the CDR3 is TGTGCCAGCAGCGTAATCAACAGGCCACCCTCTGGGGCCAACGTCCTGACTTTC. Protein product: CASSVINRPPSGANVLTF.

This clone appeared a few times. This chain links TRBV11-2 with TRBJ1-1; the match to TRBD1 covers 8 bases. J gave up 1 base and V 0 bases, and 10 bases lay outside the gene matches. CDR3 length: 18 amino acids. Germline CDR1 and CDR2: SGHAT and FQNNGV. In nucleotides, the CDR3 is TGTGCCAGCAGCTTAGAGTCTACGCGGGGGACAGGGAACACTGAAGCTTTCTTT. Translation gives CASSLESTRGTGNTEAFF.

The chain combines TRBV28 with TRBJ2-7; perhaps TRBD1 as D (6 bases). In germline, CDR1 is MDHEN, CDR2 SYDVKM. CDR3 length: 12 residues. Trimming stripped 7 bases from V and 3 bases from J, with 10 bases between. The CDR3 here is CASTGQYYEQYF. The DNA for the CDR3 is TGTGCCAGCACCGGACAGTACTACGAGCAGTACTTC.

V is TRBV2 and J is TRBJ2-5; 10 nucleotides agree with TRBD2. V was clipped by 6 bases and J by 3 bases; unmatched bases: 4. The germline V gene encodes CDR1 SNHLY and CDR2 FYNNEI. This CDR3 region has 14 residues. CDR3 sequence reads: CASRLGLAEETQYF. CDR3 in DNA: TGTGCCAGCAGATTAGGACTAGCGGAAGAGACCCAGTACTTC.

The chain has TRBV5-4 and TRBJ1-1, with 9 nucleotides matching TRBD1. This CDR3 is built from 14 residues. V lost 5 bases and J lost 1; bases outside the gene matches: 3. Germline V CDR1 and CDR2: SGHNT, YYREEE (reference sequence). CDR3 bases: TGTGCCAGCAGTTGGGACAGGGAGAACACTGAAGCTTTCTTT. It translates to CASSWDRENTEAFF.

The V and J genes are TRBV7-9 and TRBJ1-5, with 9 nucleotides matching TRBD1. The CDR3 is 14 amino acids. Germline assignment: CDR1 SEHNR and CDR2 FQNEAQ (reference sequence). V lost 5 bases, J lost 4 bases, and 3 bases stayed unmatched. CDR3 residues: CASSRDRENQPQHF. In DNA, the CDR3 is TGTGCCAGCAGCCGGGACAGGGAGAATCAGCCCCAGCATTTT.

This sequence joins TRBV18 and TRBJ1-1, with 8 bases identical to TRBD1. The CDR3 runs to 17 residues. V lost 0 bases and J lost 1; bases outside the gene matches: 7. Per the germline V gene, CDR1 is KGHSH and CDR2 is LQKENI. The CDR3 DNA reads TGTGCCAGCTCACCACCGGGGGGTCAGGGGGCGAACACTGAAGCTTTCTTT. This sequence encodes CASSPPGGQGANTEAFF.

The chain couples TRBV10-2 to TRBJ2-7; 7 bases are shared with TRBD2. V was clipped by 2 bases and J by 3 bases; unmatched bases: 4. Germline assignment: CDR1 WSHSY and CDR2 SAAADI. The CDR3 loop spans 14 amino acids. The CDR3 DNA reads as TGCGCCAGCAGTGAGGGCGGGAGCCTCTACGAGCAGTACTTC. Translating gives CASSEGGSLYEQYF.

This clone was found a few times. This chain links TRBV6-5 with TRBJ2-3, with a tentative D call TRBD2 (5 bases). This CDR3 is 13 amino acids long. Trimming took off 4 bases at V and 2 bases at J, with 7 bases between the two ends. Germline V CDR1 and CDR2: MNHEY, SVGAGI. CDR3 coding DNA: TGTGCCAGCAGTTCGGGGTTCACAGATACGCAGTATTTT. This gives the protein CASSSGFTDTQYF.

V and J are TRBV9 and TRBJ1-2; D unclear. The CDR3 has 16 amino acids. Germline V gene sequence: CDR1 SGDLS, CDR2 YYNGEE. V lost 0 bases to trimming and J lost 4 bases, with 16 bases between them. The CDR3 spells CASSVGFTEPVYGYTF. In DNA, the CDR3 is TGTGCCAGCAGCGTAGGATTCACAGAGCCCGTCTATGGCTACACCTTC.

This chain joins TRBV4-3 and TRBJ2-2; no reliable D call. The germline CDR1 and CDR2 sequences are LGHNA and YSLEER. This CDR3 spans 17 amino acids. V was trimmed by 0 bases and J by 1 base, leaving 12 bases between them. The CDR3 loop is CASSQDGFLRNTGELFF. CDR3 in DNA: TGCGCCAGCAGCCAAGACGGGTTCTTACGGAACACCGGGGAGCTGTTTTTT.

This sequence joins TRBV9 and TRBJ2-1; the match to TRBD2 covers 8 bases. Germline V gene data show CDR1 as SGDLS and CDR2 as YYNGEE. This CDR3 is built from 17 residues. Losses at the gene ends were 0 bases for V and 2 bases for J; bases not matched to a gene: 7. Here the CDR3 reads CASSVGVAGITYNEQFF. The CDR3 nucleotides read TGTGCCAGCAGCGTAGGTGTAGCGGGGATAACCTACAATGAGCAGTTCTTC.

The chain uses TRBV29-1 and TRBJ1-1; TRBD1 matches 7 bases. Germline CDR1 is SQVTM and CDR2 is ANQGSEA. This CDR3 comprises 11 residues. V shed 6 bases, J shed 11 bases, and the junction held 9 bases outside the gene matches. CDR3 sequence (DNA): TGCAGCGTCGAGGGACAGCCGAGTGCTTTCTTT. Translating it yields CSVEGQPSAFF.

The V gene is TRBV5-4, the J gene TRBJ2-5, with 9 bases aligning to TRBD2. Germline V CDR1 and CDR2: SGHNT, YYREEE (reference sequence). The trim removed 1 base at V and 5 bases at J, leaving 15 bases unmatched. The CDR3 extends over 18 amino acids. CDR3 loop: CASSLWWREGRKKETQYF. The CDR3 DNA reads as TGTGCCAGCAGCTTGTGGTGGCGGGAGGGCCGGAAAAAGGAGACCCAGTACTTC.